The 5 T cell receptor beta chains listed next were all sequenced from one sample in a study of T cell changes during pregnancy in multiple sclerosis. Using immunoSEQ multiplex PCR, the repertoire was profiled, and TCRdb retains in-frame clones only, with some absent. Among some 40,000 clones listed, about 89% were seen once. Sequenced material: CD4+ T cells from peripheral blood mononuclear cells, taken in the first trimester of pregnancy. The receptors were gathered from a female donor with multiple sclerosis, enrolled in a pregnancy study.

The chain employs TRBV6-1 and TRBJ1-2; a possible D gene is TRBD1 (6 bases). The V end lost 1 base, the J end lost 4 bases, and 13 bases lay between the germline ends. The CDR3 totals 15 residues. Germline V gene lookup returns CDR1 MNHNS and CDR2 SASEGT. The CDR3 region is CASSEGQASLYGYTF. The CDR3 coding sequence is TGTGCCAGCAGTGAAGGACAGGCCTCCCTCTATGGCTACACCTTC.

The chain joins TRBV19 to TRBJ1-3; the match to TRBD1 covers 9 bases. Germline V gives CDR1 LNHDA, CDR2 SQIVND (reference sequence). The J segment lost 2 bases and the V segment lost 9 bases, leaving 5 bases of the junction unmatched. The CDR3 runs 14 residues. The CDR3 DNA reads as TGTGCCAGCTCACAGGGGGCGACTGGAAACACCATATATTTT. This sequence encodes CASSQGATGNTIYF.

The chain uses TRBV2 and TRBJ2-5, with 7 positions matching TRBD2. V lost 6 bases and J lost 7; bases outside the gene matches: 8. In germline, CDR1 is SNHLY, CDR2 FYNNEI. The CDR3 has 13 residues. CDR3 amino acids: CASRVGREGTQYF. The CDR3 DNA reads as TGTGCCAGCAGAGTGGGCAGGGAGGGGACCCAGTACTTC.

The V and J genes are TRBV2 and TRBJ1-5; TRBD1 is a possible D gene (5 bases). CDR1 SNHLY and CDR2 FYNNEI come from the germline V gene. The CDR3 contains 14 residues. Trimming took off 3 bases at V and 6 bases at J, with 12 bases between the two ends. CDR3 sequence reads: CASSERTQSQPQHF. The CDR3 DNA reads TGTGCCAGCAGTGAGAGGACACAGAGTCAGCCCCAGCATTTT.

The chain is built from TRBV5-1 and TRBJ1-1, with 8 positions matching TRBD1. The V gene's germline CDR1 is SGHRS and CDR2 YFSETQ. The CDR3 runs 15 residues. V shed 6 bases, J shed 3 bases, and the junction held 10 bases outside the gene matches. The CDR3 region has the DNA TGCGCCAGCAAGCTCCAGGGGGCGCGCGACACTGAAGCTTTCTTT. Protein sequence: CASKLQGARDTEAFF.